One and the same sample provided the 10 T cell receptor beta chains below, sequenced in a study of blood T cell repertoires in COVID-19. TCRdb's copy holds only in-frame clones and misses some; the assay was immunoSEQ multiplex PCR. Of 88,000 or so clones in the sample, about 85% are singletons; the top ten hold about 24%. The source material was peripheral blood. The source is a human donor in a cohort sampled during active COVID-19.

This clone was seen a few times. The J gene is TRBJ2-7, the V gene TRBV5-1; D not certain. V lost 5 bases and J 2 bases, leaving 11 bases between the germline ends. The CDR3 contains 13 residues. Germline lookup yields CDR1 SGHRS and CDR2 YFSETQ. CDR3 loop: CASSSGRTYEQYF. The CDR3 DNA follows: TGCGCCAGCAGTTCAGGCAGGACCTACGAGCAGTACTTC. The whole variable domain, remainder taken from reference TRBV5-1 and TRBJ2-7, is KAGVTQTPRYLIKTRGQQVTLSCSPISGHRSVSWYQQTPGQGLQFLFEYFSETQRNKGNFPGRFSGRQFSNSRSEMNVSTLELGDSALYLCASSSGRTYEQYFGPGTRLTVT.

The chain combines TRBV7-9 with TRBJ2-1; TRBD1 agrees at 12 bases. V shed 6 bases, J shed 8 bases, and the junction held 14 bases outside the gene matches. CDR3 length: 17 residues. CDR1 and CDR2 (germline): SEHNR, FQNEAQ (reference sequence). The CDR3 coding sequence is TGTGCCAGCAGTTCCGGGACAGGGGGCGCCGGAGGTGATGAGCAGTTCTTC. Translated, it gives CASSSGTGGAGGDEQFF.

The chain is built from TRBV6-5 and TRBJ1-1; D perhaps matches TRBD1 (5 bases). V was pared by 6 bases and J by 2 bases, with 16 bases between. This CDR3 is 15 amino acids long. Germline CDR1 and CDR2: MNHEY and SVGAGI. Here the CDR3 DNA reads TGTGCCAGCAGCCCCGGGGGAGGGGAAAACACTGAAGCTTTCTTT. Protein sequence: CASSPGGGENTEAFF.

This clone has a single count. The chain joins TRBV5-1 to TRBJ2-1; TRBD2 aligns across 10 bases. J gave up 9 bases and V 0 bases, and 9 bases lay outside the gene matches. Germline values: CDR1 SGHRS, CDR2 YFSETQ. The CDR3 is 16 residues long. CDR3 region: CASSLGGAGGPGEQFF. Written as DNA, the CDR3 is TGCGCCAGCAGCTTGGGTGGAGCGGGAGGGCCAGGTGAGCAGTTCTTC.

The chain has TRBV7-9 and TRBJ1-4; the D is unclear. This CDR3 contains 15 residues. Trimming left V 1 base short and J 7 bases short, with 13 bases between. Germline CDR1 and CDR2: SEHNR and FQNEAQ (reference sequence). CDR3 in DNA: TGTGCCAGCAGCTTAGGGCGGGGAAGTGGTGAAAAACTGTTTTTT. Its protein product is CASSLGRGSGEKLFF.

This chain links TRBV9 with TRBJ2-1; TRBD2 might be the D (6 bases). This CDR3 has 16 residues. Germline CDR1 reads SGDLS; CDR2 reads YYNGEE. V was clipped by 3 bases and J by 6 bases, with 19 bases between them. CDR3 sequence: CASSAHSGLDGNEQFF. The DNA of the CDR3 is TGTGCCAGCAGCGCCCATAGCGGCCTGGACGGCAATGAGCAGTTCTTC. Supplemented by reference TRBV9 and TRBJ2-1, the full variable domain reads DSGVTQTPKHLITATGQRVTLRCSPRSGDLSVYWYQQSLDQGLQFLIQYYNGEERAKGNILERFSAQQFPDLHSELNLSSLELGDSALYFCASSAHSGLDGNEQFFGPGTRLTVL.

The chain combines TRBV30 with TRBJ2-1, with D possibly matching TRBD2 (5 bases). The CDR3 totals 18 residues. The V gene lost 3 bases and the J gene lost 6 bases, with 27 bases spanning the gap. Germline CDR1 and CDR2: GTSNPN and SVGIG (reference sequence). DNA for the CDR3: TGTGCCTGGAGAGACGGTGGTGGGAGCGGTAGTTCGGTCAATGAGCAGTTCTTC. Protein: CAWRDGGGSGSSVNEQFF. Using reference TRBV30 and TRBJ2-1 for the parts outside the CDR3, the full variable domain is SQTIHQWPATLVQPVGSPLSLECTVEGTSNPNLYWYRQAAGRGLQLLFYSVGIGQISSEVPQNLSASRPQDRQFILSSKKLLLSDSGFYLCAWRDGGGSGSSVNEQFFGPGTRLTVL.

This rearrangement joins TRBV19 to TRBJ1-2, with TRBD1 as a possible D gene (5 bases). CDR1 is LNHDA and CDR2 is SQIVND in the germline V gene (reference sequence). This CDR3 is built from 16 residues. V gave up 6 bases and J gave up 2 bases, with 19 bases separating them. As DNA, the CDR3 is TGTGCCAGTAGATTGGACAAAGGTTCGTTCAACTATGGCTACACCTTC. This encodes CASRLDKGSFNYGYTF.

In its sample, this clone was seen a few times. V and J are TRBV6-6 and TRBJ1-5, with TRBD1 as a possible D gene (5 bases). The CDR3 covers 17 residues. Germline loops: CDR1 MNHNY, CDR2 SVGAGI (reference sequence). V lost 5 bases, J lost 4 bases, and 21 bases lay in between. Here the CDR3 reads CASSQHDLSGPNQPQHF. CDR3 DNA: TGTGCCAGCAGTCAGCACGACCTATCAGGGCCGAATCAGCCCCAGCATTTT.

In this sample, this clone turned up once. The genes are TRBV6-5 and TRBJ1-2; 7 bases fit TRBD1. V trimming: 6 bases; J trimming: 9 bases; junction bases outside the gene matches: 10. From germline, CDR1 is MNHEY and CDR2 SVGAGI. CDR3 size: 13 residues. CDR3 sequence reads: CASSLGQEARYTF. In nucleotides, the CDR3 is TGTGCCAGCAGCCTCGGACAGGAGGCGCGCTACACCTTC.